This T cell receptor (beta chain) was sequenced during a study of T cell responses to AZD1222 COVID-19 vaccine. Germline values: CDR1 LNHNV, CDR2 YYDKDF (reference sequence). CDR3 length equals 17 residues. V dropped 0 bases and J dropped 7; count of bases not matched to a gene: 7. Findings and caveats of the study: Clonal diversity may have been underestimated in mostly white British donors.

Some clones are missing from TCRdb's copy, which holds only in-frame ones; the method was immunoSEQ multiplex PCR. The data hold 100,000 to 150,000 clones, with 90% observed a single time. With regard to this clone: Its antigen is not known.

The sequence came from an adult in good health. The gene calls are TRBV15 and TRBJ1-6; 9 bases agree with TRBD1. The sequencing here drew on peripheral blood, taken on day 0 of AZD1222 vaccination. Here the CDR3 DNA reads TGTGCCACCAGCAGAGATTCCGGGACAGGGTCAAATTCACCCCTCCACTTT. Protein sequence: CATSRDSGTGSNSPLHF.